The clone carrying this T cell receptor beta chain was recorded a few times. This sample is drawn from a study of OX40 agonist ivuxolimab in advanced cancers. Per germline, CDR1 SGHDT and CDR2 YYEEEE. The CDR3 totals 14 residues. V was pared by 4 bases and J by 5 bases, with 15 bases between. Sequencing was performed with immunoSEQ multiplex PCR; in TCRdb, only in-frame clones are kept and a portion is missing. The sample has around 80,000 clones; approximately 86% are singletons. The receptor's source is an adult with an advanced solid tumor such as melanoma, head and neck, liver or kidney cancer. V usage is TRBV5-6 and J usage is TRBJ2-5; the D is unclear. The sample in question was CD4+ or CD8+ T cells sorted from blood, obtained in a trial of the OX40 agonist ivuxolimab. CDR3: CASSPPNSEETQYF. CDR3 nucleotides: TGTGCCAGCAGCCCGCCGAACAGCGAGGAGACCCAGTACTTC. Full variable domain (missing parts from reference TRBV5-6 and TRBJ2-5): DAGVTQSPTHLIKTRGQQVTLRCSPKSGHDTVSWYQQALGQGPQFIFQYYEEEERQRGNFPDRFSGHQFPNYSSELNVNALLLGDSALYLCASSPPNSEETQYFGPGTRLLVL.